These 8 T cell receptor beta chains originate from one sample sequenced in a study of long-term antiretroviral therapy in people with HIV. An immunoSEQ assay, version v3.0, was performed at survey level. Generated by immunoSEQ multiplex PCR, the TCRdb table keeps only in-frame clones and is missing some. The table lists fewer than 25,000 clones, approximately 80% of them singletons. This specimen consisted of unsorted PBMCs, obtained 1.9 years after starting antiretroviral therapy. Every receptor here comes from a woman in her forties or fifties with HIV.

The chain is built from TRBV7-3 and TRBJ2-3; possibly TRBD1 for D (6 bases). The CDR3 runs to 14 residues. Germline CDR1 reads SGHTA; CDR2 reads FQGTGA. With 5 bases removed from V and 4 bases from J, the gap between germline ends came to 13 bases. The CDR3 loop reads CASSPDRFADTQYF. The CDR3 nucleotides are TGTGCCAGCAGCCCCGACAGGTTCGCAGATACGCAGTATTTT.

The J gene is TRBJ2-3, the V gene TRBV19; the match to TRBD2 covers 10 bases. J lost 4 bases, V lost 6 bases, and 13 bases had no gene match. Germline CDR1 LNHDA, CDR2 SQIVND (reference sequence). The CDR3 is 17 residues long. The CDR3 is CASRHHSGGLRSDTQYF. For the CDR3, the DNA is TGTGCCAGTAGACACCATAGCGGGGGGCTCAGGTCAGATACGCAGTATTTT.

The V and J genes are TRBV6-6 and TRBJ1-5, with a weak D call TRBD1 (6 bases). CDR1 MNHNY and CDR2 SVGAGI come from the germline V gene (reference sequence). With 5 bases removed from V and 3 bases from J, the gap between germline ends came to 14 bases. The CDR3 loop spans 15 amino acids. This chain's CDR3 is CASSLSGQFNQPQHF. The CDR3 DNA reads TGTGCCAGCAGTCTCTCAGGACAGTTCAATCAGCCCCAGCATTTT.

This clone was seen a few times. The chain joins TRBV19 to TRBJ2-7; a weak D match, TRBD1 (6 bases). The germline V gene has CDR1 LNHDA and CDR2 SQIVND (reference sequence). This CDR3 comprises 14 residues. V was shortened by 6 bases and J by 0 bases, with 12 bases between the two germline ends. CDR3 sequence (DNA): TGTGCCAGTAGCGGACAGTCGAGCTCCTACGAGCAGTACTTC. As protein: CASSGQSSSYEQYF.

The rearrangement links TRBV7-9 to TRBJ2-2; no firm D call. The CDR3 is made up of 14 amino acids. Germline V gene lookup returns CDR1 SEHNR and CDR2 FQNEAQ (reference sequence). Trimming left V 4 bases short and J 3 bases short, with 9 bases between. The CDR3 bases are TGTGCCAGCAGCTCCCCGAGACACACCGGGGAGCTGTTTTTT. Amino acid sequence: CASSSPRHTGELFF.

The chain links TRBV4-3 to TRBJ1-2; D is uncertain. CDR1 LGHNA and CDR2 YSLEER come from the germline V gene. The CDR3 contains 17 residues. Trimming took 0 bases from V and 0 from J, leaving 14 bases between them. DNA for the CDR3: TGCGCCAGCAGCCAAGATTGGAGGGTAACAGCTAACTATGGCTACACCTTC. Translation gives CASSQDWRVTANYGYTF.

The chain joins TRBV2 to TRBJ1-1; 7 bases are a match to TRBD1. V was clipped by 2 bases and J by 7 bases; unmatched bases: 4. The CDR3 contains 13 residues. Per the germline V gene, CDR1 is SNHLY and CDR2 is FYNNEI. Here the CDR3 DNA reads TGTGCCAGCAGTGAACGAGGGGGCGGTGAAGCTTTCTTT. It encodes CASSERGGGEAFF.

The chain uses TRBV4-3 and TRBJ2-5, with D perhaps assigned TRBD1 or TRBD2 (5 bases each). The CDR3 totals 13 residues. Trimming cost V 1 base and J 2 bases, with 5 bases left between them. CDR1 and CDR2 from the germline V gene are LGHNA and YSLEER. CDR3 nucleotides: TGCGCCAGCAGCCAAGGGGGGCAAGAGACCCAGTACTTC. It specifies CASSQGGQETQYF.